This T cell receptor beta chain was captured by sequencing in a study of brain metastases from non-small cell lung cancer. Overall study findings and caveats: In roughly 64% of brain metastases, T-cell clones were expanded compared with matched primary tumors. Brain metastases had lower T-cell infiltration than primary tumors. Paired brain metastases and primary tumors largely shared TCR repertoires.

Assay: immunoSEQ multiplex PCR; the TCRdb copy retains only in-frame clones and omits some. This table holds around 2,200 clones, about 85% found once. Germline V gene lookup returns CDR1 LGHNA and CDR2 YSLEER. The CDR3 is 15 residues long. On this clone itself: Its antigen is not known. The germline gene is not matched at one end of the junction; a read error may be the cause.

The receptor was isolated from a donor older than 35 with non-small cell lung cancer. Sequencing was carried out using primary lung tumor tissue. The chain uses TRBV4-3 and TRBJ2-3; maybe TRBD1 (6 bases). The CDR3 region is CASSQDSRGTDTQYF. DNA for the CDR3: TGCGCTAGCAGTCAAGATTCGAGGGGGACAGATACGCAGTATTTT.